The sequence of this T cell receptor beta chain was determined in a study of T-cell reconstitution after alpha-beta-depleted transplantation in children. Study observations and caveats: Newly made T cells mostly supplied T-cell counts and diversity one year after transplant. Some patients showed high day-60 TCRbeta diversity, which derived from surviving recipient T cells and thymic progenitors. Several hundred expanded graft clones reportedly supplied alpha-beta T cells about two months after transplant.

Ten or more counts support this clonotype. Its cognate antigen is unknown. The library targeted TCRbeta and was prepared with unique molecular identifiers. TCRdb redid the calling of the PCR reads with MiXCR, one entry per CDR3 protein. Among about 180,000 distinct CDR3 sequences listed, around 10% were seen once. Germline V lookup: CDR1 SEHNR, CDR2 FQNEAQ (reference sequence). The CDR3 is 13 amino acids. The V gene lost 9 bases and the J gene lost 1 base, with 13 bases spanning the gap. The chain employs TRBV7-9 and TRBJ2-7; D may be TRBD1 (5 bases). The clonotype originates from a boy aged 2-15 years with acute myeloid leukemia, due to receive a stem cell transplant. The sample in question was PBMCs, obtained before TCRalphabeta/CD19-depleted stem cell transplant. This chain's CDR3 is CASAGAESYEQYV. DNA for the CDR3: TGTGCCAGTGCTGGGGCAGAGTCCTACGAGCAGTACGTC.